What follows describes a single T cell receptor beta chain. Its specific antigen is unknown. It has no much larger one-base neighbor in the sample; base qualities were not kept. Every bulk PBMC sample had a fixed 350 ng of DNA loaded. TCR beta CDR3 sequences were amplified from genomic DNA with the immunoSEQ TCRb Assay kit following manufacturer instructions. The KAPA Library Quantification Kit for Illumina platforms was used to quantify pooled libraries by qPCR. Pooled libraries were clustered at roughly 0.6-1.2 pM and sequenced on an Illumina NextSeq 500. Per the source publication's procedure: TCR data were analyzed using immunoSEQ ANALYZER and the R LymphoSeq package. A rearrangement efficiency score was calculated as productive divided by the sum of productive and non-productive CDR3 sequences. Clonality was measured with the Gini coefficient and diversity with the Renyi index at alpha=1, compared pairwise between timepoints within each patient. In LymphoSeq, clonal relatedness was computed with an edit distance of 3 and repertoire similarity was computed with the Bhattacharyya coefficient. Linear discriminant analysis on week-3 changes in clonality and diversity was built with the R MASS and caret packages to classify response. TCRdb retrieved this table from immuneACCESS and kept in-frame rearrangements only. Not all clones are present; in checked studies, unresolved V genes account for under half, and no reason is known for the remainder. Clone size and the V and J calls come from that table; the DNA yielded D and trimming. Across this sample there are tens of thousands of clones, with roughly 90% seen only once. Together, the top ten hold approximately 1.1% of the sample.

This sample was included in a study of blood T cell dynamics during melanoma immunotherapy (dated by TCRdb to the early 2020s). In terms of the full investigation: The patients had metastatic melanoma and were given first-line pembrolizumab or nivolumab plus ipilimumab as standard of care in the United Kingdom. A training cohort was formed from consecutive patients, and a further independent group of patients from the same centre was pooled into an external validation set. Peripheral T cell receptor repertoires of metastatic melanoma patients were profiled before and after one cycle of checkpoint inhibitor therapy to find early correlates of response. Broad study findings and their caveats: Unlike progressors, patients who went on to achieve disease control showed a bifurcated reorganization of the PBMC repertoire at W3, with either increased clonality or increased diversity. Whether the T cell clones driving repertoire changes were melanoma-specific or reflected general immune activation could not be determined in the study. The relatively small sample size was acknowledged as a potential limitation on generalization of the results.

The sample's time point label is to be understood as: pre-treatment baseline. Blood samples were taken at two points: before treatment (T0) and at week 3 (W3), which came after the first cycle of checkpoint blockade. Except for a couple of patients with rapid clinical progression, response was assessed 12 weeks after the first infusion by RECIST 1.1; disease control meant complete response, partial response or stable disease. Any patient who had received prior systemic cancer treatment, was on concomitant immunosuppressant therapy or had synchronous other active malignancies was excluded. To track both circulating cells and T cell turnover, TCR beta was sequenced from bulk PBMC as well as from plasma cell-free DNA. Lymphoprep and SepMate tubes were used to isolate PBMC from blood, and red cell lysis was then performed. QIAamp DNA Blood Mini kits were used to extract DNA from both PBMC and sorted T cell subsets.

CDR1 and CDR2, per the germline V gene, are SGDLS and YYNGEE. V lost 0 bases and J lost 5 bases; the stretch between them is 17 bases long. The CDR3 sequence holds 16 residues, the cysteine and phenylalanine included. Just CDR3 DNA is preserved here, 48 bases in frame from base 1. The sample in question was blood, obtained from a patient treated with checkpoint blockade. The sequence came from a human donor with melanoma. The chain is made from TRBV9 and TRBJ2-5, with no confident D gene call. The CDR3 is CASSVDFGSPRETQYF. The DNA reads TGTGCCAGCAGCGTAGATTTCGGAAGCCCTAGGGAGACCCAGTACTTC.